Below are 11 T cell receptor beta chains sequenced from a single sample in a study of blood T cell repertoires in COVID-19. TCRdb's table, derived via immunoSEQ multiplex PCR, lists solely in-frame clones and lacks some. The data show 200,000 or so clones, with 80% to 85% seen just once and around 7.5% held by the top ten. The sequenced sample consisted of PBMCs or T cells enriched from blood (not recorded which). These receptors were collected from a man aged 40-49 years who had recovered from COVID-19.

The chain recombines TRBV30 with TRBJ1-2, with D maybe TRBD1 (6 bases). CDR1 and CDR2 (germline): GTSNPN, SVGIG (reference sequence). There are 15 residues in the CDR3. Trimming stripped 3 bases from V and 4 bases from J, with 18 bases between. The CDR3 sequence: CAWRGYRELSYGYTF. The DNA of the CDR3 is TGTGCCTGGAGGGGTTACAGGGAACTGAGCTATGGCTACACCTTC. Drawing the rest from reference TRBV30 and TRBJ1-2, the complete variable domain is SQTIHQWPATLVQPVGSPLSLECTVEGTSNPNLYWYRQAAGRGLQLLFYSVGIGQISSEVPQNLSASRPQDRQFILSSKKLLLSDSGFYLCAWRGYRELSYGYTFGSGTRLTVV.

The J gene is TRBJ2-3, the V gene TRBV14; no firm D call. The germline V and J ends were trimmed by 4 bases and 2 bases, with 4 bases remaining between them. The germline gives CDR1 SGHDN, CDR2 FVKESK. The CDR3 covers 12 residues. The CDR3 loop is CASSPFTDTQYF. The CDR3 DNA reads as TGTGCCAGCAGCCCCTTCACAGATACGCAGTATTTT.

This chain uses TRBV7-9 with TRBJ2-1; 7 bases line up with TRBD2. The V and J ends lost 3 bases and 0 bases, in that order; junction bases with no gene match: 5. Per the germline V gene, CDR1 is SEHNR and CDR2 is FQNEAQ (reference sequence). The CDR3 spans 16 residues. The CDR3 spells CASSLLGGSSYNEQFF. CDR3 nucleotides: TGTGCCAGCAGCTTGCTGGGGGGGTCCTCCTACAATGAGCAGTTCTTC.

This chain uses TRBV30 with TRBJ1-1, with D possibly matching TRBD1 (5 bases). CDR3 size: 13 residues. Trimming removed 8 bases from V and 3 bases from J, with 16 bases in between. Germline CDR1 GTSNPN, CDR2 SVGIG (reference sequence). The DNA for the CDR3 is TGTGCCCCCGGGGGACCCCCGGACACTGAAGCTTTCTTT. Residues: CAPGGPPDTEAFF.

The chain employs TRBV12-2 and TRBJ1-1; the D segment call TRBD1 is taken from the table without a DNA check. TRBV12-2 is annotated as a pseudogene. The CDR3 is made up of 15 amino acids. The CDR3 reads CASRRAGGANTEAFF. The CDR3 DNA reads as TGTGCAAGTCGCCGAGCAGGGGGTGCGAACACTGAAGCTTTCTTT.

The chain has TRBV2 and TRBJ2-7, with 7 nucleotides matching TRBD2. Per germline, CDR1 SNHLY and CDR2 FYNNEI. CDR3 length: 13 residues. Germline trimming cut 3 bases from V and 4 bases from J; bases unmatched to any gene: 3. This CDR3 is CASSEREGYEQYF. The CDR3 nucleotides are TGTGCCAGCAGTGAGAGGGAGGGGTACGAGCAGTACTTC.

The chain employs TRBV2 and TRBJ2-5, with 10 nucleotides matching TRBD2. In germline, CDR1 is SNHLY, CDR2 FYNNEI. This CDR3 comprises 15 residues. J lost 4 bases, V lost 6 bases, and 8 bases had no gene match. CDR3 region: CASRLAGTIGETQYF. CDR3 nucleotide sequence: TGTGCCAGCAGACTAGCGGGGACGATCGGAGAGACCCAGTACTTC.

This chain links TRBV30 with TRBJ1-5; 7 bases map to TRBD1. Germline V CDR1 and CDR2: GTSNPN, SVGIG (reference sequence). With V trimmed by 0 bases and J by 5 bases, 10 bases remained unmatched. The CDR3 spans 16 residues. The CDR3 DNA sequence: TGTGCCTGGAGTGTTGAGGGGGCCCTTACGTATCAGCCCCAGCATTTT. Amino acids: CAWSVEGALTYQPQHF.

V usage is TRBV5-1 and J usage is TRBJ2-5, with 9 bases identical to TRBD1. V gave up 4 bases and J gave up 1 base; unmatched junction bases: 5. Germline loops: CDR1 SGHRS, CDR2 YFSETQ. The CDR3 consists of 15 residues. The CDR3 DNA is TGCGCCAGCAGCATCCGGACAGGGGCCCAAGAGACCCAGTACTTC. The encoded protein is CASSIRTGAQETQYF.

V gene TRBV4-2 combines with J gene TRBJ2-2; 11 nucleotides match TRBD2. The germline CDR1 and CDR2 sequences are LGHNA and YNFKEQ. The CDR3 length is 17 residues. Trimming at V came to 1 base and at J to 4 bases, leaving 5 bases not matched to a gene. DNA for the CDR3: TGTGCCAGCAGCCAAGGAGGTAGCGGGGGGGCCACCGGGGAGCTGTTTTTT. Residues: CASSQGGSGGATGELFF.

The chain recombines TRBV5-6 with TRBJ1-6; D may be TRBD1 (6 bases). Trimming shortened V by 3 bases and J by 4 bases, and 14 bases separated the two germline ends. CDR3 size: 16 residues. CDR1 and CDR2 (germline): SGHDT, YYEEEE. CDR3 coding DNA: TGTGCCAGCAGCTCAGGGGTGAGAAGTTATAATTCACCCCTCCACTTT. The encoded protein is CASSSGVRSYNSPLHF.